The sequence of this TCR beta chain was determined in a study of OX40 agonist ivuxolimab in advanced cancers. Background on the study: Every patient in dose escalation had hepatocellular carcinoma, melanoma, renal cell or head and neck cancer.

Points on this clone: What it binds is unknown.

Assay: immunoSEQ multiplex PCR; the TCRdb copy retains only in-frame clones and omits some. This table has tens of thousands of clones, more than 85% appearing once. Findings of the study overall: In a subset of nonresponders, normalized T-cell clonal expansion was also low. Partial responders at 0.1-3.0 mg/kg had among the lowest clonal expansion. The study found that CD8+ T cells averaged more expanded clones than CD4+.

CDR1 is MNHEY, CDR2 SMNVEV, per germline (reference sequence). This CDR3 spans 15 amino acids. The V and J ends lost 2 bases and 0 bases, in that order; junction bases with no gene match: 1. The sample was CD4+ or CD8+ T cells sorted from blood, taken in a trial of the OX40 agonist ivuxolimab. The genes are TRBV27 and TRBJ2-1; 7 nucleotides agree with TRBD2. The clonotype was recovered from an adult with an advanced solid tumor such as melanoma, head and neck, liver or kidney cancer. CDR3 amino acids: CASSLGGSSYNEQFF. The CDR3 nucleotides are TGTGCCAGCAGTTTAGGCGGGAGCTCCTACAATGAGCAGTTCTTC.